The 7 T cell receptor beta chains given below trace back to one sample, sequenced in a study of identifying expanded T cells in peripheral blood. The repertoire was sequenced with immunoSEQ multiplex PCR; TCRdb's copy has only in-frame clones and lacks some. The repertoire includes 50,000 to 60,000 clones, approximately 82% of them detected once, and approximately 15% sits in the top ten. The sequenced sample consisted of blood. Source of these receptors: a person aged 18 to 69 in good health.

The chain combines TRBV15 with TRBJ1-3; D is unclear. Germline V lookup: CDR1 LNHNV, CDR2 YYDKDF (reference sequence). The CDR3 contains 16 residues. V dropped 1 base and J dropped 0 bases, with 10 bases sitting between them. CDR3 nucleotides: TGTGCCACCAGCAGAGTGGGAGTCATCTCTGGAAACACCATATATTTT. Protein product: CATSRVGVISGNTIYF.

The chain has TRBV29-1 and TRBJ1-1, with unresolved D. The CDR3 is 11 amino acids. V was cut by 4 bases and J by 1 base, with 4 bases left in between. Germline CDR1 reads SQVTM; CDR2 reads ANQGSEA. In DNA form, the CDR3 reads TGCAGCGTTGGCGAGAACACTGAAGCTTTCTTT. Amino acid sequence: CSVGENTEAFF.

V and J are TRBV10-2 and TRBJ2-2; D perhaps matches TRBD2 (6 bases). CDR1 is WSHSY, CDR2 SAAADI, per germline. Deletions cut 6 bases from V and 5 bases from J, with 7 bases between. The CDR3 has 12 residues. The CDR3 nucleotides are TGCGCCAGCAGGGAGGGGACCGGGGAGCTGTTTTTT. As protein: CASREGTGELFF.

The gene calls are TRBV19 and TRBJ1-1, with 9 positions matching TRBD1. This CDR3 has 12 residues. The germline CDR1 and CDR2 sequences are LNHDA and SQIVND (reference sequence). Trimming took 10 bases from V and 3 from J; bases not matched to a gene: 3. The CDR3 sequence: CATTGGYTEAFF. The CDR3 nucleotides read TGTGCCACGACAGGGGGGTACACTGAAGCTTTCTTT.

The CDR3 region has the DNA TGTGCCAGTATGGAAGGGGTATCACCCCTCCACTTT. Protein sequence: CASMEGVSPLHF. The chain couples TRBV6-1 to TRBJ1-6; D is possibly TRBD1 (5 bases). Germline lookup yields CDR1 MNHNS and CDR2 SASEGT. This CDR3 is 12 amino acids long. Trimming removed 9 bases at V and 10 bases at J, with 13 bases between.

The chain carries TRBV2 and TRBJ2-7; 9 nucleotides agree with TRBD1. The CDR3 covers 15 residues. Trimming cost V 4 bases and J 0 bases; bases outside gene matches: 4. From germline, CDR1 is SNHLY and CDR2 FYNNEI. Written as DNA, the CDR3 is TGTGCCAGCAGTGCAGGACAGGGGCCCTCCTACGAGCAGTACTTC. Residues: CASSAGQGPSYEQYF.

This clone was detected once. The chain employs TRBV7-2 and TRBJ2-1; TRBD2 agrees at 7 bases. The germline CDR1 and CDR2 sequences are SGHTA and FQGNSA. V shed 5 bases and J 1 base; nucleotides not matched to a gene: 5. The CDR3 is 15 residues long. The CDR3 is CASSATSSSYNEQFF. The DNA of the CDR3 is TGTGCCAGCAGCGCGACTAGCAGTTCCTACAATGAGCAGTTCTTC.